Below are 15 T cell receptor beta chains sequenced from a single sample in a study of T cell responses to AZD1222 COVID-19 vaccine. Here immunoSEQ multiplex PCR was the method, and the copy in TCRdb shows in-frame clones only, minus some. The sample lists 100,000 to 150,000 clones; 90% were seen once. The specimen was peripheral blood, collected on day 0 of AZD1222 vaccination. All receptors derive from an adult in good health.

This chain links TRBV7-9 with TRBJ1-5, with D unclear. This CDR3 is built from 15 residues. Germline V lookup: CDR1 SEHNR, CDR2 FQNEAQ (reference sequence). Between the trimmed V and J ends, which lost 0 bases and 4 bases, there was a span of 10 bases. The CDR3 nucleotides are TGTGCCAGCAGCTTAGCGATTGCCGGGAATCAGCCCCAGCATTTT. Its translation is CASSLAIAGNQPQHF.

The rearrangement links TRBV6-4 to TRBJ2-1; 8 positions agree with TRBD2. Germline CDR1 and CDR2: MRHNA and SNTAGT. The CDR3 is 16 amino acids. Trimming took 3 bases from V and 0 from J; bases not matched to a gene: 4. The CDR3 reads CASSEAGTSSYNEQFF. As DNA, the CDR3 is TGTGCCAGCAGTGAAGCCGGGACTAGCTCCTACAATGAGCAGTTCTTC.

The chain combines TRBV7-7 with TRBJ2-1, with 12 bases fitting TRBD2. Trimming at V came to 1 base and at J to 6 bases, leaving 1 base not matched to a gene. In germline, CDR1 is SSHAT, CDR2 FNYEAQ (reference sequence). The CDR3 contains 15 residues. CDR3 nucleotide sequence: TGTGCCAGCAGCTTAGGACTAGCGGGGGTCAATGAGCAGTTCTTC. This encodes CASSLGLAGVNEQFF. Combining the CDR3 with reference TRBV7-7 and TRBJ2-1 gives the whole variable domain GAGVSQSPRYKVTKRGQDVTLRCDPISSHATLYWYQQALGQGPEFLTYFNYEAQPDKSGLPSDRFSAERPEGSISTLTIQRTEQRDSAMYRCASSLGLAGVNEQFFGPGTRLTVL.

This chain uses TRBV19 with TRBJ1-3; D is unclear. The CDR3 totals 14 residues. V was pared by 7 bases and J by 0 bases, with 10 bases between. Germline V gives CDR1 LNHDA, CDR2 SQIVND (reference sequence). For the CDR3, the DNA is TGTGCCAGTACCCGAGGAGACTCTGGAAACACCATATATTTT. As protein: CASTRGDSGNTIYF.

J is TRBJ1-1 and V is TRBV9; D is perhaps TRBD1 (6 bases). The V gene lost 3 bases and the J gene lost 4 bases, with 16 bases spanning the gap. The germline V gene encodes CDR1 SGDLS and CDR2 YYNGEE. The CDR3 length is 15 residues. The CDR3: CASSANPGDGTEAFF. The CDR3 DNA reads as TGTGCCAGCAGCGCTAATCCAGGGGACGGCACTGAAGCTTTCTTT.

This clone was picked up a small number of times. The CDR3 region is CASSLGTVSMNTEAFF. The CDR3 DNA is TGCGCCAGCAGCCTCGGGACAGTTTCCATGAACACTGAAGCTTTCTTT. The rearrangement uses TRBV5-1 and TRBJ1-1, with 7 bases identical to TRBD1. Germline V gives CDR1 SGHRS, CDR2 YFSETQ. The J segment lost 0 bases and the V segment lost 4 bases, leaving 9 bases of the junction unmatched. The CDR3 is 16 amino acids.

The chain has TRBV27 and TRBJ2-3; maybe TRBD1 (5 bases). Trimming cost V 7 bases and J 0 bases, with 11 bases left between them. Germline CDR1 and CDR2: MNHEY and SMNVEV (reference sequence). The CDR3 extends over 14 amino acids. For the CDR3, the DNA is TGTGCCAGCAAGGGGCCTCTGAGCACAGATACGCAGTATTTT. This translates into CASKGPLSTDTQYF.

The chain links TRBV5-1 to TRBJ1-6, with TRBD1 identical over 7 bases. CDR3 size: 15 residues. V gave up 0 bases and J gave up 10 bases; unmatched junction bases: 7. Per germline, CDR1 SGHRS and CDR2 YFSETQ. In DNA form, the CDR3 reads TGCGCCAGCAGCTTGGAACAGGGGATTGGATCACCCCTCCACTTT. As protein: CASSLEQGIGSPLHF.

The CDR3 region is CASSVATGPLRVYGYTF. CDR3 sequence (DNA): TGTGCCAGCAGCGTAGCTACGGGGCCCCTAAGAGTGTATGGCTACACCTTC. The chain joins TRBV9 to TRBJ1-2; D is possibly TRBD1 (5 bases). Trimming took off 0 bases at V and 5 bases at J, with 20 bases between the two ends. The CDR3 runs 17 residues. Per the germline V gene, CDR1 is SGDLS and CDR2 is YYNGEE.

The CDR3 loop is CASSYRTGAAFF. DNA of the CDR3: TGTGCCAGCAGTTACCGGACAGGGGCAGCTTTCTTT. This chain joins TRBV6-5 and TRBJ1-1; TRBD1 agrees at 9 bases. The CDR3 spans 12 residues. Per germline, CDR1 MNHEY and CDR2 SVGAGI. The V and J ends lost 2 bases and 10 bases, in that order; junction bases with no gene match: 2.

This clone was counted a single time. The chain carries TRBV15 and TRBJ1-1, with D possibly matching TRBD1 (5 bases). V lost 5 bases to trimming and J lost 3 bases, with 10 bases between them. Per germline, CDR1 LNHNV and CDR2 YYDKDF (reference sequence). The CDR3 loop spans 13 amino acids. The CDR3 sequence is CATSGRVDTEAFF. Written as DNA, the CDR3 is TGTGCCACCAGCGGCAGGGTGGACACTGAAGCTTTCTTT.

This chain uses TRBV7-8 with TRBJ1-1; D gene uncertain. The CDR3 is 11 residues long. CDR1 and CDR2 from the germline V gene are SGHVS and FQNEAQ. The V end lost 6 bases, the J end lost 3 bases, and 5 bases lay between the germline ends. The CDR3 DNA sequence: TGTGCCAGCAGAGCCGACACTGAAGCTTTCTTT. Translated: CASRADTEAFF.

The V and J genes are TRBV7-9 and TRBJ2-6; D call uncertain. V lost 8 bases and J 1 base, leaving 6 bases between the germline ends. The CDR3 extends over 13 amino acids. Germline V gene sequence: CDR1 SEHNR, CDR2 FQNEAQ (reference sequence). The CDR3 nucleotides read TGTGCCAGCGGTATTTCTGGGGCCAACGTCCTGACTTTC. Amino acids: CASGISGANVLTF.

The rearrangement links TRBV19 to TRBJ1-2, with D perhaps matching TRBD1 (6 bases). V shed 6 bases and J shed 2 bases, with 10 bases lying between them. CDR1 is LNHDA and CDR2 is SQIVND in the germline V gene (reference sequence). This CDR3 region has 13 residues. The CDR3 region has the DNA TGTGCCAGTAGGAAGGACAGCAACTATGGCTACACCTTC. Protein: CASRKDSNYGYTF.

The chain is built from TRBV7-2 and TRBJ2-7, with TRBD2 identical over 10 bases. Trimming at V came to 8 bases and at J to 3 bases, leaving 4 bases not matched to a gene. Germline V gives CDR1 SGHTA, CDR2 FQGNSA. The CDR3 is 13 amino acids. This CDR3 is CASGAGGVYEQYF. The CDR3 coding sequence is TGTGCCAGCGGAGCGGGGGGGGTCTACGAGCAGTACTTC.